The 8 T cell receptor beta chains presented below share a single source sample, sequenced in a study of T-cell memory formation after mild COVID-19. One entry per CDR3 protein results from TCRdb running MiXCR on the 5' RACE reads. The sample includes roughly 120,000 distinct CDR3 sequences, 20% to 25% of them seen just once. Specimen: PBMCs or a T cell subset sorted from them (not recorded which). These receptors were obtained from a man between 18 and 35 years old who had mild COVID-19 (a few samples of this study predate the infection). Cell type and time point are not known.

The rearrangement joins TRBV5-1 to TRBJ1-5, with D possibly matching TRBD1 (6 bases). This CDR3 is 15 amino acids long. Trimming removed 4 bases at V and 5 bases at J, with 16 bases between. Germline values: CDR1 SGHRS, CDR2 YFSETQ. CDR3 region: CASSPNTGSDQPQHF. The CDR3 nucleotides are TGCGCCAGCAGCCCAAACACAGGGTCGGATCAGCCCCAGCATTTT.

This clonotype was found once. The rearrangement uses TRBV9 and TRBJ2-1; no clear D gene. Trimming stripped 2 bases from V and 6 bases from J, with 6 bases between. CDR3 length: 12 residues. Per germline, CDR1 SGDLS and CDR2 YYNGEE. The CDR3 is CASSVNSNEQFF. CDR3 nucleotide sequence: TGTGCCAGCAGCGTGAACTCCAATGAGCAGTTCTTC.

The V and J genes are TRBV27 and TRBJ2-1; D is uncertain. Germline V gives CDR1 MNHEY, CDR2 SMNVEV (reference sequence). V was trimmed by 8 bases and J by 3 bases, leaving 17 bases between them. The CDR3 totals 15 residues. CDR3: CASCLGPGVYNEQFF. CDR3 DNA sequence: TGTGCCAGCTGCCTGGGCCCTGGGGTCTACAATGAGCAGTTCTTC.

This clonotype has only a few counts. The CDR3 DNA reads as TGTGCCAGCAGTTGGGGCGATACGCAGTATTTT. Protein: CASSWGDTQYF. This chain uses TRBV27 with TRBJ2-3, with D possibly TRBD1 on 5 matching bases. The ends were cut back, 4 bases at V and 6 bases at J, with 5 bases in the middle. The CDR3 length is 11 residues. Germline V lookup: CDR1 MNHEY, CDR2 SMNVEV (reference sequence).

This clonotype was seen only a few times. The rearrangement uses TRBV6-6 and TRBJ2-7, with 7 bases fitting TRBD1. Trimming removed 2 bases from V and 6 bases from J; junction bases left unmatched: 13. The CDR3 has 16 amino acids. Per the germline V gene, CDR1 is MNHNY and CDR2 is SVGAGI (reference sequence). CDR3 bases: TGTGCCAGCAGTTACGTCCCGAATAAACAGGGGTCCGAGCAGTACGTC. As protein: CASSYVPNKQGSEQYV.

This clonotype has only a few counts. The genes are TRBV20-1 and TRBJ2-2; possible D gene TRBD2, 6 bases. The CDR3 consists of 15 residues. The V gene's germline CDR1 is DFQATT and CDR2 SNEGSKA (reference sequence). V lost 5 bases and J lost 3, with 16 bases in between. CDR3 protein: CSAAKTGTDTGELFF. Here the CDR3 DNA reads TGCAGTGCTGCGAAAACTGGGACTGACACCGGGGAGCTGTTTTTT.

The J gene is TRBJ2-5, the V gene TRBV12-3 or TRBV12-4, with D tentatively TRBD2 (5 bases). The CDR3 spans 14 residues. With 3 bases removed from V and 5 bases from J, the gap between germline ends came to 13 bases. The CDR3: CASSLTRTGETQYF. CDR3 coding DNA: TGTGCCAGCAGTTTGACACGTACGGGGGAGACCCAGTACTTC.

This clonotype was seen repeatedly, ten times or more. This chain links TRBV4-1 with TRBJ2-7; D call uncertain. Germline CDR1 is MGHRA and CDR2 is YSYEKL. Trimming took 1 base from V and 0 from J, leaving 4 bases between them. The CDR3 runs to 13 residues. In nucleotides, the CDR3 is TGCGCCAGCAGCCAAGGGGTCTCCTACGAGCAGTACTTC. This sequence encodes CASSQGVSYEQYF.